This T cell receptor (beta chain) was identified in a study of Graves' ophthalmopathy and Graves' hyperthyroidism. Across the whole study: Blood was drawn at initial diagnosis, before any treatment.

Germline assignment: CDR1 MNHEY and CDR2 SVGEGT. Between the trimmed V and J ends, which lost 3 bases and 6 bases, there was a span of 9 bases. This CDR3 is 13 amino acids long. Other autoimmune diseases, uncontrolled infections, pregnancy or lactation excluded patients from enrollment. RNA served as the template for amplifying TCR beta CDR3 regions. Second-round multiplex PCR followed a first-round RT-PCR using HTBI primers. Each CDR3 protein gets one entry after TCRdb re-called the multiplex PCR reads with MiXCR. Altogether roughly 400,000 distinct CDR3 sequences are present, around 18% being singletons, with the ten largest covering roughly 1.4%.

The V call is TRBV6-2 or TRBV6-3, the J call TRBJ1-5; no definite D call. The receptor was derived from a woman between 18 and 29 years old with Graves' ophthalmopathy. Sequences were obtained from peripheral blood. CDR3 loop: CASSYSVVQPQHF. The DNA of the CDR3 is TGTGCCAGCAGTTATTCGGTTGTTCAGCCCCAGCATTTT.